This T cell receptor (beta chain) was identified during a study of cytomegalovirus exposure and HLA in healthy donors (dated by TCRdb to the late 2010s). Background on the whole study: An earlier analysis of several hundred of the donors reported 276 Gb of sequence data and 117 million unique TCR beta sequences obtained from 150 million to 200 million T cells. A later analysis re-analyzed previously published TCR beta repertoires from 666 donors and added high-resolution HLA genotyping to study TCR occurrence patterns. Among some 410 genotyped donors of the cohort, an average of around 240,000 unique TCR beta nucleotide sequences was sequenced per donor, of which 15% to 20% were non-productive. Donor age, sex, ethnicity and CMV serostatus were collected together with the repertoire data. Class I and class II HLA loci were covered by the typing at four-digit resolution. The later analysis used no new phenotypic data to find candidate immune exposures, relying instead on TCR beta sequences and their occurrence across donors. Typing coverage varied by locus: about 629-640 donors for A, B, C, DRB1 and DQB1; roughly 560 for DQA1; around 610 for DPA1; 450 to 480 for DPB1. The study used immunosequencing to profile the T cell repertoires of more than 650 subjects and linked those repertoires to cytomegalovirus serostatus. High-throughput TCR immunosequencing, statistical association of individual TCRs with disease status, and machine learning were combined to predict cytomegalovirus infection status. The study was designed to test whether signatures of past pathogen exposure could be identified by cataloging public T cell receptors. Of the 398 genotyped donors, roughly 80% fell in the genetic ancestry cluster associated with self-reported Caucasian donors. An early release that covered about 640 HLA-typed donors contained around 330 gigabases of sequencing data and tens of millions of unique TCR sequences. Along with the approximately 650-subject first cohort, a separate validation cohort of roughly 110 different subjects was used. An earlier analysis of about 620 of the donors applied high-throughput TCR beta sequencing to assess whether each TCR beta V gene segment acted as functional or pseudogenic. Because of strong linkage in the cohort, 5 or 6 DR-DQ haplotypes were treated as single units for association and clustering. All discovery cohort repertoires had been generated using a single sequencing platform. A later genetic analysis used genome-wide SNP genotypes for 398 of the 666 donors, treating that subset as a discovery cohort. Broader findings and caveats from the paper: The authors suggested that the approach could potentially be extended to other disease states and immunological phenotypes. In a later analysis, most CMV-associated TCR beta chains were found to appear HLA-restricted, with HLA associations seemingly driven largely by CMV exposure. Most TCR sequences were observed very rarely across donors, whereas some public TCRs were present in many individuals. Some IMGT-functional V segments, including TRBV6-2 and TRBV6-3, could not be distinguished by the 87-base-pair reads and were therefore excluded. In the study, roughly 160 TCR beta chains were listed as associated with cytomegalovirus. Because counts were too low, seventeen rarely observed V segments, including chromosome 9 orphons, were excluded from the earlier analysis of around 590 of the donors. In a later analysis, HLA-associated TCR beta chains were found to be more clonally expanded and to have lower generation probabilities than equally common non-associated chains. The cohort was sequenced for TCR beta chains only, and without alpha or paired-chain data the features that could be detected were limited. Because HLA typing was missing for some donors at each locus, association tests included only the typed subset. An earlier analysis of approximately 540 of the donors showed that most TCR beta V segments appeared in productive rearrangements either about 87% or about 30% of the time, which broadly matched IMGT annotations. The classifier was reported to diagnose cytomegalovirus status with high specificity and sensitivity in both the original and validation cohorts. A group of highly shared sequence variants was considered likely to be a technical artifact of the sequencing pipeline. Correlated functional status among segregating V segments might reflect linkage disequilibrium, but an unknown experimental factor could not be ruled out. A few of the identified cytomegalovirus-associated TCR beta chains were confirmed in vitro to be specific for cytomegalovirus antigens. The presence/absence analyses assumed that sequencing depth was roughly uniform across donors, and that assumption may not be true. In a later analysis, the rate of TCR association differed among HLA loci, with DRB1 alleles having the most associated TCRs and HLA-C alleles having the fewest. According to a later genetic analysis, donors in an Asian-associated ancestry cluster had fewer N-insertions in productive TCRs than the approximately 630-donor mean. Strong co-occurrence of HLA alleles, especially DR and DQ, made assigning TCR associations to individual alleles difficult. Specific HLA alleles were associated with 15,000 to 20,000 TCR beta sequences at a false discovery rate of 0.05 in a later analysis. A further reported finding was that TCR beta sequences accurately predicted the HLA-A and HLA-B alleles for most subjects in the first cohort. Immune exposure information for the cohort was limited to CMV serostatus. V-gene and J-gene trimming of TCR beta chains was associated with a missense DCLRE1C variant in a later genetic analysis, and the association was replicated in an independent cohort. Several of the top co-occurrence clusters appeared to be linked to parvovirus B19, influenza, CMV and Epstein-Barr virus, according to a later analysis.

Concerning this clone itself: Its antigen is unknown. There are no base qualities to consult, and no much larger clone falls within one base.

Including the terminal cysteine and phenylalanine, the CDR3 comprises 14 residues. Only the CDR3 region is kept as DNA, spanning 42 bases read in frame from base 1. Trimming takes 4 bases from V and 0 bases from J, and the germline ends sit 10 bases apart. Based on the germline V gene, the CDR1 and CDR2 sequences are SGHRS and YFSETQ. Library prep was done by the immunoSEQ multiplex PCR assay. For the multiplex PCR, a mixture combining 60 forward primers for TCR Vbeta segments and 13 reverse primers for TCR Jbeta segments was used. The CDR3 region of rearranged TCR beta genes was amplified from genomic DNA with a multiplex PCR assay. The amplified TCR beta libraries were sequenced on the Illumina HiSeq System as 87-base-pair reads. In the source study's methods: Across the roughly 700 repertoires, a later analysis counted around 80 million unique TCR beta chains, roughly 11 million of which were shared by at least two donors. Raw reads were error-corrected and collapsed into unique sequences by a nearest-neighbor algorithm in which closely related sequences were merged to remove PCR and sequencing errors. To assign V, D and J gene segments, CDR3 sequences were aligned to IMGT reference sequences. Each retained sequence needed at least a six-nucleotide match to both a V gene segment and a J gene segment. Rearrangements were classified as productive when the CDR3 lacked stop codons and remained in frame with V and J, and all other rearrangements were classified as non-productive. Following IMGT convention, CDR3 was defined as the stretch from the second conserved V-encoded cysteine to the conserved J-encoded phenylalanine. The earlier analysis of a few hundred of the donors excluded any sequence lacking an unambiguous match to a single V gene segment. In an earlier analysis of around 590 of the donors, a V segment was called functional when productive rearrangements were above 56.7%, and segregating when the standard deviation between donors exceeded 5%. To diagnose cytomegalovirus status from the catalog of TCR beta chain sequences, a statistical classification framework was built. In a later analysis, TCR nucleotide sequences were compared against IMGT/GENE-DB human TR gene sequences so that V and J genes could be assigned. In a later analysis, CDR3 sequences and most-parsimonious VDJ recombination scenarios were assigned using the TCRdist pipeline. In a later analysis, each TCR beta chain was defined by its CDR3 amino acid sequence together with its V-gene family, and reads without a unique V-gene family were excluded. As a way to deal with suspected cross-contamination and a sequencing artifact, a later analysis dropped over 550 nucleotide sequences that were highly shared and had low generation probability. In a later analysis, a clonal expansion index was calculated for each public chain from normalized within-repertoire ranks of inferred template counts. In a later analysis, generation probabilities were computed with a VDJ recombination model fitted to out-of-frame rearrangements, and the resulting probabilities were checked against IGoR. In a later analysis, TCR-TCR, TCR-HLA and TCR-CMV co-occurrence was scored with hypergeometric tests, and a repertoire-size bias correction was applied to TCR pairs. To estimate false discovery rates, a later analysis permuted the HLA or CMV assignments 20 times. In a later analysis, co-occurring TCRs were grouped with DBSCAN, and TCRdist sequence similarity was added when clustering was performed within HLA-allele-positive subsets. Repertoires with fewer than 30,000 or more than 120,000 public chains, plus five repertoires with anomalous nucleotide sharing, were excluded from co-occurrence clustering. TCRdb retrieved this table from immuneACCESS and kept in-frame rearrangements only. Not all clones are present; in checked studies, unresolved V genes account for under half, and no reason is known for the remainder. V, J and clone size are those of that table, while D and trimming were read from the DNA. Across this sample there are around 72,000 clones, with 70% to 80% seen only once. The biggest ten clones account for 5.5% to 7% of the sample.

The cohort consisted of 600 to 750 healthy bone marrow donors. At the time of sampling, every cohort member was nominally healthy, though immune exposures that went unrecorded were likely present. The donor tested CMV seronegative, placing the donor among the approximately 400 seronegative members of the cohort. Every donor gave a peripheral blood sample, and the peripheral blood mononuclear cells from that sample were used for TCR beta sequencing. The Qiagen DNeasy Blood Extraction Kit was used to extract genomic DNA from the blood cell samples. Sequencing was performed on PBMCs. This clonotype was obtained from a man aged 45-65 years in good health and CMV-seronegative. Recombination connected TRBV5-1 to TRBJ1-2; TRBD1 is a possible D gene, resting on 5 matching bases. CDR3 reads: CASSATAANYGYTF. The nucleotide sequence reads TGCGCCAGCAGCGCGACAGCTGCTAACTATGGCTACACCTTC.